This is a list of T cell receptor beta chains from one sample in a study of OX40 agonist ivuxolimab in advanced cancers. Clones were sequenced by immunoSEQ multiplex PCR, and TCRdb holds only the in-frame ones, with some missing. The table lists around 68,000 clones, about nine tenths of them singletons. Sample: CD4+ or CD8+ T cells sorted from blood, taken in a trial of the OX40 agonist ivuxolimab. All receptors derive from an adult with an advanced solid tumor such as melanoma, head and neck, liver or kidney cancer. CDR3s include the opening cysteine and the closing phenylalanine or tryptophan. D genes are given only for firm matches. Expanded clones get a size class; other rows say once, few or many, or leave the size out.

D gene	J gene	clone size	V gene	CDR3 protein	CDR3 DNA
NA	TRBJ2-7	NA	TRBV28	CASSAAGQGTSEQYF	TGTGCCAGCAGTGCCGCAGGGCAGGGTACGAGCGAGCAGTACTTC
TRBD1	TRBJ2-3	NA	TRBV5-1	CASSLGPGQGTDTQYF	TGCGCCAGCAGCTTGGGGCCGGGACAGGGCACAGATACGCAGTATTTT
TRBD1	TRBJ2-3	NA	TRBV5-8	CASSRGGQGFTDTQYF	TGTGCCAGCAGCCGCGGGGGACAGGGCTTCACAGATACGCAGTATTTT
NA	TRBJ2-7	NA	TRBV10-1	CASSRTGNEQYF	TGCGCCAGCAGCCGAACAGGGAACGAGCAGTACTTC
TRBD2	TRBJ2-1	NA	TRBV5-1	CASRITSTRAGEGGEQFF	TGCGCCAGCAGGATCACAAGTACTAGGGCGGGAGAGGGCGGTGAGCAGTTCTTC
NA	TRBJ2-2	NA	TRBV5-1	CASSPYRPNTGELFF	TGCGCCAGCAGCCCCTATCGACCGAACACCGGGGAGCTGTTTTTT
NA	TRBJ2-5	NA	TRBV5-1	CASSLGQVQETQYF	TGCGCCAGCAGCTTGGGACAGGTACAAGAGACCCAGTACTTC
NA	TRBJ1-1	NA	TRBV19	CASSMSGLTEAFF	TGTGCCAGTAGTATGAGCGGTTTAACTGAAGCTTTCTTT
NA	TRBJ1-1	NA	TRBV6-5	CASSNPVGNTEAFF	TGTGCCAGCAGTAACCCCGTAGGGAACACTGAAGCTTTCTTT
TRBD2	TRBJ2-3	NA	TRBV5-1	CASSSSTSGHSTDTQYF	TGCGCCAGCAGCTCATCAACTAGCGGTCATAGCACAGATACGCAGTATTTT
TRBD1	TRBJ1-5	once	TRBV2	CASSRQGKRDQPQHF	TGTGCCAGCAGTCGACAGGGGAAGAGAGATCAGCCCCAGCATTTT
NA	TRBJ2-7	few	TRBV21-1	CASSKAYLTLASYEQYF	TGTGCCAGCAGCAAAGCATATCTGACTTTGGCTTCTTACGAGCAGTACTTC
TRBD2	TRBJ2-3	NA	TRBV7-3	CASSLEGGPTDAQYF	TGTGCCAGCAGCTTAGAGGGAGGGCCGACAGATGCGCAGTATTTT
NA	TRBJ2-7	NA	TRBV5-1	CASSLRPSYEQYF	TGCGCCAGCAGCTTGCGGCCATCCTACGAGCAGTACTTC
NA	TRBJ1-1	few	TRBV7-3	CASSLSSVNTEAFF	TGTGCCAGCAGCTTAAGTTCAGTGAACACTGAAGCTTTCTTT
NA	TRBJ1-4	NA	TRBV11-3	CASSLDRNEKLFF	TGTGCCAGCAGCTTAGACAGGAATGAAAAACTGTTTTTT
NA	TRBJ2-7	few	TRBV2	CASSYTPYEQYF	TGTGCCAGCAGTTATACCCCTTACGAGCAGTACTTC
NA	TRBJ1-4	NA	TRBV11-2	CASSVGDATNEKLFF	TGTGCCAGCAGCGTGGGGGACGCAACTAATGAAAAACTGTTTTTT
NA	TRBJ2-2	NA	TRBV28	CASSLFSSQGTGELFF	TGTGCCAGCAGTTTATTTTCCTCACAGGGAACCGGGGAGCTGTTTTTT
NA	TRBJ1-5	NA	TRBV30	CAWSPRGPYNQPQHF	TGTGCCTGGAGCCCCCGTGGACCTTACAATCAGCCCCAGCATTTT
NA	TRBJ1-5	few	TRBV5-6	CASSFWDQPQHF	TGTGCCAGCAGCTTTTGGGATCAGCCCCAGCATTTT
NA	TRBJ1-5	few	TRBV6-6	CASSFLQASNQPQHF	TGTGCCAGCAGTTTCCTACAGGCTAGCAATCAGCCCCAGCATTTT
TRBD1	TRBJ2-7	NA	TRBV18	CASSLGTGVTYEQYF	TGTGCCAGCTCACTCGGGACAGGGGTTACCTACGAGCAGTACTTC
TRBD1	TRBJ1-5	NA	TRBV19	CASSIMGTGKRQPQHF	TGTGCCAGTAGTATAATGGGGACAGGTAAGCGTCAGCCCCAGCATTTT
NA	TRBJ2-1	NA	TRBV6-5	CASSYSGTPLYNEQFF	TGTGCCAGCAGTTACTCCGGGACGCCCCTCTACAATGAGCAGTTCTTC
NA	TRBJ2-1	NA	TRBV9	CASSVGLWEDSHEQFF	TGTGCCAGCAGCGTAGGTCTATGGGAAGATTCCCATGAGCAGTTCTTC
TRBD2	TRBJ2-1	NA	TRBV5-6	CASRQAGGPHNEQFF	TGTGCCAGCAGACAAGCGGGAGGGCCCCACAATGAGCAGTTCTTC
NA	TRBJ2-1	NA	TRBV2	CASSRNSVNEQFF	TGTGCCAGCAGTCGGAACAGTGTCAATGAGCAGTTCTTC
NA	TRBJ2-7	NA	TRBV5-5	CASRQGGYEQYF	TGTGCCAGCCGGCAGGGAGGCTACGAGCAGTACTTC
NA	TRBJ1-2	NA	TRBV6-1	CASSEVGRANYGYTF	TGTGCCAGCAGTGAAGTTGGCAGGGCCAACTATGGCTACACCTTC
NA	TRBJ1-4	once	TRBV5-1	CASSRTPTNEKLFF	TGCGCCAGCAGCCGGACTCCAACTAATGAAAAACTGTTTTTT
NA	TRBJ1-4	NA	TRBV10-3	CAISESGRGSEKLFF	TGTGCCATCAGTGAGTCCGGCAGGGGAAGCGAAAAACTGTTTTTT
NA	TRBJ2-7	NA	TRBV10-3	CAISESTGIHEQYF	TGTGCCATCAGTGAGTCGACGGGGATCCACGAGCAGTACTTC
NA	TRBJ2-5	NA	TRBV7-2	CASSPSGSGETQYF	TGTGCCAGCAGCCCCTCGGGGTCGGGAGAGACCCAGTACTTC
TRBD2	TRBJ2-2	NA	TRBV10-1	CASTTGLEGGELFF	TGCGCCAGCACAACGGGACTAGAGGGCGGGGAGCTGTTTTTT
NA	TRBJ2-3	NA	TRBV29-1	CSVAPGQTTDTQYF	TGCAGCGTTGCGCCTGGACAAACCACAGATACGCAGTATTTT
NA	TRBJ2-1	NA	TRBV7-2	CASSATFNEQFF	TGTGCCAGCAGCGCTACGTTCAATGAGCAGTTCTTC